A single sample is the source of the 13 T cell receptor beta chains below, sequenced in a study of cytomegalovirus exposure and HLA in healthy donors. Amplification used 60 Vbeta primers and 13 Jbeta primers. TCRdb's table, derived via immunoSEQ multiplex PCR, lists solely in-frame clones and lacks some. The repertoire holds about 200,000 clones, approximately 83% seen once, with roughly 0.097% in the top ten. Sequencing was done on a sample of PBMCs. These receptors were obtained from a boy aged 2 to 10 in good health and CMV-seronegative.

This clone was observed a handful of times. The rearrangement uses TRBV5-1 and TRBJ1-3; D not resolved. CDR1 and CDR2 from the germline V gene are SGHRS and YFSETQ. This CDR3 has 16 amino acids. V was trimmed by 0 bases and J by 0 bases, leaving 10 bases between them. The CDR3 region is CASSLAGELSGNTIYF. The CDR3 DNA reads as TGCGCCAGCAGCTTGGCCGGGGAACTCTCTGGAAACACCATATATTTT. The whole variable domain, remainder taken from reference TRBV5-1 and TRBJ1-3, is KAGVTQTPRYLIKTRGQQVTLSCSPISGHRSVSWYQQTPGQGLQFLFEYFSETQRNKGNFPGRFSGRQFSNSRSEMNVSTLELGDSALYLCASSLAGELSGNTIYFGEGSWLTVV.

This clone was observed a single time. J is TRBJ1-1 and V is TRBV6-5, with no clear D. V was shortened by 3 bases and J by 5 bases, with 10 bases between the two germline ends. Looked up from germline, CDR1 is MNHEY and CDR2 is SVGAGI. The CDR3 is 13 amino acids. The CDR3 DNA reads TGTGCCAGCAGTTATGTGGGGAGGACTGAAGCTTTCTTT. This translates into CASSYVGRTEAFF.

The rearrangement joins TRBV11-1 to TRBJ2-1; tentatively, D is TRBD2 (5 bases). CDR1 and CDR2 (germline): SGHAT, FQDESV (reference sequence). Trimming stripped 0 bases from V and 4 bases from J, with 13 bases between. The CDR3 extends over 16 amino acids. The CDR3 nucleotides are TGTGCCAGCAGCTTAGCCGGCCTAGCCATATACAATGAGCAGTTCTTC. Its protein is CASSLAGLAIYNEQFF.

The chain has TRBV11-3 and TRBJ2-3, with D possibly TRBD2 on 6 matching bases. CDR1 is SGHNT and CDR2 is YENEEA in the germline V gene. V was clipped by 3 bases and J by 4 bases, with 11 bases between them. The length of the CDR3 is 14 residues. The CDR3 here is CASSLGGVADTQYF. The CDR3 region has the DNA TGTGCCAGCAGCTTGGGCGGGGTGGCAGATACGCAGTATTTT.

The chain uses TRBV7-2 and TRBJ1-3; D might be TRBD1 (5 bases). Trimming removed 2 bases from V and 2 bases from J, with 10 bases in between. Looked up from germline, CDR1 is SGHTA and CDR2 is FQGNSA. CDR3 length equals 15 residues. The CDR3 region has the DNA TGTGCCAGCAGCTTAATAGGGGTGGCTGGAAACACCATATATTTT. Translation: CASSLIGVAGNTIYF.

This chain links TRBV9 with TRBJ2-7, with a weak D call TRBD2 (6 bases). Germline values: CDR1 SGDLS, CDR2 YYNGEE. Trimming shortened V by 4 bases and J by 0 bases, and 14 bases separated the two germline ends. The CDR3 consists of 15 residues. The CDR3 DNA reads TGTGCCAGCAGCCGAGCGGCGGGGAACTCCTACGAGCAGTACTTC. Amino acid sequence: CASSRAAGNSYEQYF.

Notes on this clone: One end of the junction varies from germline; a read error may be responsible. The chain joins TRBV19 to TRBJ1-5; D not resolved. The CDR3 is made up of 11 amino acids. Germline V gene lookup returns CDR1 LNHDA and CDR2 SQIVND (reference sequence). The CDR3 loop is CASSIDQAQHF. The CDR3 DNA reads TGTGCCAGTAGTATAGATCAGGCCCAGCATTTT.

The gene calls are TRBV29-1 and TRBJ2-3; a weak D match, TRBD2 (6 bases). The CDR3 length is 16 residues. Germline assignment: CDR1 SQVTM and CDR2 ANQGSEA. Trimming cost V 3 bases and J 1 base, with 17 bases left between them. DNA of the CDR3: TGCAGCGTTGAGGCCCGCGGGGCGGCGCGCACAGATACGCAGTATTTT. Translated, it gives CSVEARGAARTDTQYF.

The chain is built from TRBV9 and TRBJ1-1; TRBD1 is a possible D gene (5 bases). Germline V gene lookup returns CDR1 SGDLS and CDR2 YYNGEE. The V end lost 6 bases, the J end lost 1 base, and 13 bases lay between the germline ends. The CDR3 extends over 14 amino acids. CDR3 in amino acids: CASTPGGGNTEAFF. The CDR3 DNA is TGTGCCAGCACCCCCGGGGGAGGGAACACTGAAGCTTTCTTT.

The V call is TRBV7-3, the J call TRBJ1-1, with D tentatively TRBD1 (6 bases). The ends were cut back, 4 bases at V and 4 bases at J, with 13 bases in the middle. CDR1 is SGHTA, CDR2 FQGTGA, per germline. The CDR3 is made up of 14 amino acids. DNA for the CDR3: TGTGCCAGCAGCTATCAGGGGTCCGGCACTGAAGCTTTCTTT. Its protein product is CASSYQGSGTEAFF.

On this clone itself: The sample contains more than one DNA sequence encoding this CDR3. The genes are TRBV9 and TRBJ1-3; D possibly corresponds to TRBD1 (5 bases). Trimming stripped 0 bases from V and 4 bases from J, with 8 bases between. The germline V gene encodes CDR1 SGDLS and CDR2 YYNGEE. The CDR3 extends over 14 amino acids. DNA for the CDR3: TGTGCCAGCAGCGTAGGCCAGGGAGGAAACACCATATATTTT. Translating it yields CASSVGQGGNTIYF.

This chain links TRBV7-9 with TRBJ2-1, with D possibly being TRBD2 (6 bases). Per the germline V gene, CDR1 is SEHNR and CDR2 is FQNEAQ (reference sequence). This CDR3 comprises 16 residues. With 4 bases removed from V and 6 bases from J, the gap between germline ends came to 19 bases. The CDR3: CASSSPLGLGGNEQFF. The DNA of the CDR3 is TGTGCCAGCAGCTCACCACTAGGTCTCGGGGGCAATGAGCAGTTCTTC.

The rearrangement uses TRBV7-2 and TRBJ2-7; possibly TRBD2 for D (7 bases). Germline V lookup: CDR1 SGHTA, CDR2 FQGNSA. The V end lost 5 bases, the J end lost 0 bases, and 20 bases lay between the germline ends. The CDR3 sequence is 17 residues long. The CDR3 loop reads CASSQGRGAPNSYEQYF. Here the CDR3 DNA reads TGTGCCAGCAGCCAGGGGAGGGGCGCACCCAACTCCTACGAGCAGTACTTC. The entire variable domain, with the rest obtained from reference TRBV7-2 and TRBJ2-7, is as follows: GAGVSQSPSNKVTEKGKDVELRCDPISGHTALYWYRQSLGQGLEFLIYFQGNSAPDKSGLPSDRFSAERTGGSVSTLTIQRTQQEDSAVYLCASSQGRGAPNSYEQYFGPGTRLTVT.